This TCR beta chain was profiled in a study of blood T cell repertoires in COVID-19. On the study more broadly: The samples span acute and convalescent COVID-19 from the United States, Italy and Spain.

Participant-reported clinical history was the basis for cohort assignment. Sequencing used immunoSEQ multiplex PCR; TCRdb keeps in-frame clones, though not all of them. This sample has 200,000 to 300,000 clones, with around 89% found just once. Trimming removed 4 bases at V and 3 bases at J, with 10 bases between. The CDR3 covers 14 residues. The V gene's germline CDR1 is LNHDA and CDR2 SQIVND (reference sequence). The receptor comes from a woman aged 40 to 50 with acute COVID-19. Material: PBMCs or T cells enriched from blood (not recorded which). The J gene is TRBJ1-5, the V gene TRBV19; D not resolved. The CDR3 DNA reads TGTGCCAGTAGTAGGGCTATGTACAATCAGCCCCAGCATTTT. Protein: CASSRAMYNQPQHF.